Below, 17 T cell receptor beta chains from the same sample are listed, as sequenced in a study of T-cell memory formation after mild COVID-19. Each CDR3 protein is one row after TCRdb ran MiXCR on the 5' RACE reads. The table lists roughly 130,000 distinct CDR3 sequences, approximately 6.2% of them singletons. Sequencing was carried out using PBMCs or a T cell subset sorted from them (not recorded which). The source of these receptors is an adult woman who had mild COVID-19 (a few samples of this study predate the infection). Cell type and time point are not known.

This clonotype was seen repeatedly, ten times or more. The V gene is TRBV7-9, the J gene TRBJ2-7; 9 bases agree with TRBD1. V shed 4 bases, J shed 1 base, and the junction held 5 bases outside the gene matches. From germline, CDR1 is SEHNR and CDR2 FQNEAQ (reference sequence). This CDR3 is 15 amino acids long. For the CDR3, the DNA is TGTGCCAGCAGCTGGGTAGGGACAGGGTCCTACGAGCAGTACTTC. The encoded protein is CASSWVGTGSYEQYF. Filled out from reference TRBV7-9 and TRBJ2-7, the complete variable domain reads DTGVSQNPRHKITKRGQNVTFRCDPISEHNRLYWYRQTLGQGPEFLTYFQNEAQLEKSRLLSDRFSAERPKGSFSTLEIQRTEQGDSAMYLCASSWVGTGSYEQYFGPGTRLTVT.

The genes are TRBV6-2 or TRBV6-3 and TRBJ2-4; the D gene could be TRBD1 or TRBD2 (5 bases each). Germline lookup yields CDR1 MNHEY and CDR2 SVGEGT. This CDR3 spans 19 amino acids. V gave up 5 bases and J gave up 0 bases, with 23 bases separating them. The CDR3 nucleotides are TGTGCCAGCAGTCTCCCCCGGGGCGCGATAACCCTAGCCAAAAACATTCAGTACTTC. This codes for CASSLPRGAITLAKNIQYF.

The V gene is TRBV10-2, the J gene TRBJ2-7, with TRBD2 matching 7 bases. The J segment lost 1 base and the V segment lost 2 bases, leaving 8 bases of the junction unmatched. The CDR3 spans 16 residues. The V gene's germline CDR1 is WSHSY and CDR2 SAAADI. CDR3 region: CASSEALAELSYEQYF. The CDR3 DNA follows: TGCGCCAGCAGTGAGGCCCTAGCGGAACTGTCCTACGAGCAGTACTTC.

This clonotype was observed many times. The chain has TRBV18 and TRBJ2-7; no firm D call. This CDR3 region has 14 residues. Germline assignment: CDR1 KGHSH and CDR2 LQKENI. V was clipped by 1 base and J by 3 bases, with 10 bases between them. Here the CDR3 DNA reads TGTGCCAGCTCACCACGCAGCGCGTTCTACGAGCAGTACTTC. It codes for CASSPRSAFYEQYF.

This chain uses TRBV18 with TRBJ2-7; D is perhaps TRBD2 (5 bases). The germline gives CDR1 KGHSH, CDR2 LQKENI. CDR3 length: 14 residues. V lost 0 bases and J lost 6, with 12 bases in between. The CDR3 nucleotides read TGTGCCAGCTCACCACCGCTAGAACTAGTCGAGCAGTACTTC. It specifies CASSPPLELVEQYF.

CDR3: CASSLFGGQFPGELFF. The DNA of the CDR3 is TGTGCCAGCAGCTTATTTGGAGGACAGTTCCCCGGGGAGCTGTTTTTT. This chain joins TRBV7-9 and TRBJ2-2; a possible D gene is TRBD1 (6 bases). The germline gives CDR1 SEHNR, CDR2 FQNEAQ (reference sequence). The germline V and J ends were trimmed by 2 bases and 6 bases, with 16 bases remaining between them. The CDR3 has 16 residues.

This clonotype was seen a few times. The gene calls are TRBV29-1 and TRBJ2-2; 11 bases map to TRBD1. Germline loops: CDR1 SQVTM, CDR2 ANQGSEA. CDR3 length equals 13 residues. V shed 7 bases, J shed 6 bases, and the junction held 4 bases outside the gene matches. The CDR3 DNA follows: TGCAGCGATAGGGGACAGGGGGCCGGGGAGCTGTTTTTT. Its translation: CSDRGQGAGELFF.

A few counts support this clonotype. The rearrangement links TRBV25-1 to TRBJ2-7, with D possibly matching TRBD1 (7 bases). Germline V gives CDR1 MGHDK, CDR2 SYGVNS. The CDR3 contains 15 residues. V was pared by 5 bases and J by 2 bases, with 16 bases between. The CDR3 DNA follows: TGTGCCAGCAGTCCAACCGACAGGGAGGCCTACGAGCAGTACTTC. Residues: CASSPTDREAYEQYF.

This clonotype was seen repeatedly, ten times or more. The gene calls are TRBV5-5 and TRBJ2-1; 15 bases are shared with TRBD2. CDR3 length: 19 residues. V shed 3 bases, J shed 6 bases, and the junction held 13 bases outside the gene matches. CDR1 is SGHKS and CDR2 is YYEKEE in the germline V gene (reference sequence). CDR3: CASSSAGTSGRQGFNEQFF. Written as DNA, the CDR3 is TGTGCCAGCAGCTCCGCCGGGACTAGCGGGAGGCAAGGATTCAATGAGCAGTTCTTC.

This clonotype was counted between two and nine times. The chain has TRBV5-1 and TRBJ1-1; D uncertain. This CDR3 region has 14 residues. Between the trimmed V and J ends, which lost 0 bases and 7 bases, there was a span of 13 bases. Germline CDR1 and CDR2: SGHRS and YFSETQ. The DNA for the CDR3 is TGCGCCAGCAGCTTGGGACGGATCGTTAATGAAGCTTTCTTT. Encoded protein: CASSLGRIVNEAFF.

The V and J genes are TRBV29-1 and TRBJ1-2, with D maybe TRBD1 (6 bases). Germline CDR1 reads SQVTM; CDR2 reads ANQGSEA. V gave up 7 bases and J gave up 0 bases, with 12 bases separating them. The CDR3 consists of 13 residues. CDR3 residues: CSAGGQTNYGYTF. CDR3 DNA: TGCAGCGCCGGGGGGCAGACTAACTATGGCTACACCTTC.

The chain has TRBV6-2 or TRBV6-3 and TRBJ2-7; 8 bases agree with TRBD1. The J segment lost 4 bases and the V segment lost 6 bases, leaving 2 bases of the junction unmatched. This CDR3 has 12 residues. Per the germline V gene, CDR1 is MNHEY and CDR2 is SVGEGT. Here the CDR3 DNA reads TGTGCCAGCAGGGACAGGGAATACGAGCAGTACTTC. Its translation: CASRDREYEQYF.

This clonotype has a count of ten or more. This rearrangement joins TRBV5-1 to TRBJ1-5; a possible D gene is TRBD1 (5 bases). V shed 0 bases and J shed 11 bases, with 18 bases lying between them. CDR3 length equals 15 residues. The germline V gene has CDR1 SGHRS and CDR2 YFSETQ. The CDR3 spells CASSLDGAGALTQHF. The CDR3 DNA follows: TGCGCCAGCAGCTTGGATGGCGCCGGGGCCCTCACCCAGCATTTT.

The V gene is TRBV30, the J gene TRBJ2-1; TRBD2 matches at 11 bases. Germline-derived CDR1 and CDR2 are GTSNPN and SVGIG (reference sequence). The length of the CDR3 is 15 residues. With V trimmed by 0 bases and J by 8 bases, 6 bases remained unmatched. DNA for the CDR3: TGTGCCTGGAGTGTATGGCTAGCGGGAGGCCATGAGCAGTTCTTC. Translation gives CAWSVWLAGGHEQFF.

In its sample, this clonotype was seen a few times. This chain uses TRBV20-1 with TRBJ2-6; maybe TRBD1 (6 bases). With 5 bases removed from V and 2 bases from J, the gap between germline ends came to 22 bases. This CDR3 is built from 18 residues. Germline V CDR1 and CDR2: DFQATT, SNEGSKA (reference sequence). CDR3 region: CSAAPGPGEIAGANVLTF. The CDR3 DNA sequence: TGCAGTGCTGCCCCGGGACCAGGGGAAATCGCTGGGGCCAACGTCCTGACTTTC.

This clonotype was seen at least ten times. The chain employs TRBV20-1 and TRBJ2-1; 10 nucleotides match TRBD2. V lost 2 bases to trimming and J lost 6 bases; unmatched junction nucleotides: 1. The germline V gene has CDR1 DFQATT and CDR2 SNEGSKA (reference sequence). The CDR3 is made up of 13 amino acids. The CDR3 is CSARLAGVNEQFF. For the CDR3, the DNA is TGCAGTGCTAGACTAGCGGGAGTCAATGAGCAGTTCTTC.

CDR3: CASSFTDRLSYNEQFF. The DNA of the CDR3 is TGTGCCAGCAGCTTCACGGACAGGCTATCCTACAATGAGCAGTTCTTC. This chain connects TRBV9 to TRBJ2-1; 7 bases match TRBD1. The CDR3 is 16 residues long. CDR1 and CDR2 (germline): SGDLS, YYNGEE. Trimming cost V 4 bases and J 1 base; bases outside gene matches: 8.